This TCR beta chain was observed in a study of T cell responses to AZD1222 COVID-19 vaccine. Study observations and caveats: Unmutated variant regions are reportedly targeted by nearly half of spike-specific TCRs. Vaccine-related CD4 TCRs covered spike, predominating at 160-218 and 743-854. Repertoire collection took place solely once the T cell response had peaked. AZD1222 recipients seropositive at baseline numbered only five to seven.

The repertoire was sequenced with immunoSEQ multiplex PCR; TCRdb's copy has only in-frame clones and lacks some. This table has about 200,000 clones, about 95% appearing once. The CDR3 is 14 residues long. V gave up 6 bases and J gave up 1 base, with 9 bases separating them. Germline V gene data show CDR1 as SGHTA and CDR2 as FQGTGA. As regards this clone: Its antigen is as yet unknown.

The J gene is TRBJ2-2, the V gene TRBV7-3; D call uncertain. The TCR comes from an adult who received the MenACWY meningococcal vaccine as a control. The starting material was peripheral blood, obtained 28 days after the second dose of the MenACWY control vaccine. DNA for the CDR3: TGTGCCAGCAGAATAGACTGGAACACCGGGGAGCTGTTTTTT. Its protein is CASRIDWNTGELFF.